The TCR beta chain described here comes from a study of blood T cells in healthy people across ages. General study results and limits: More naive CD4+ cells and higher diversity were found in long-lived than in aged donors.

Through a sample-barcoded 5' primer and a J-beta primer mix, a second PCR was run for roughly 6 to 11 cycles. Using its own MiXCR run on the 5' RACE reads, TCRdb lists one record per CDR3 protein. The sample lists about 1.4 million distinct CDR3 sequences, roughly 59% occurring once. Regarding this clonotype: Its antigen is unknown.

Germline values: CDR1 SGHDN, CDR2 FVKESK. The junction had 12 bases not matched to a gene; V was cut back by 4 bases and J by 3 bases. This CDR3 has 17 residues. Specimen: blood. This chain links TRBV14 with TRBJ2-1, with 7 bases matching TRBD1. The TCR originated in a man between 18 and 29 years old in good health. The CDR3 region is CASSPLVRGRNYNEQFF. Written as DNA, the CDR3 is TGTGCCAGCAGCCCCCTCGTGAGGGGGCGAAACTACAATGAGCAGTTCTTC.